This is a list of T cell receptor beta chains from one sample in a study of T-cell reconstitution after alpha-beta-depleted transplantation in children. From the PCR reads, TCRdb called clonotypes with MiXCR, one entry per CDR3 protein. Of about 240,000 distinct CDR3 sequences detected, 25% appear once; the ten largest clones hold roughly 2.7%. Sequenced here: PBMCs, sampled before TCRalphabeta/CD19-depleted stem cell transplant. The receptor source for this set is a girl aged 2 to 9 with Fanconi anemia, due to receive a stem cell transplant. Both conserved end residues are part of each CDR3. The D gene is left open where the match is weak. Expanded clones are given a class, and other clones once, few, many or no size at all.

TRBV29-1	TRBJ2-7	once	13	NA	TGCAGCGTTGCTGACGTTGGCTCCTACGAGCAGTACTTC	CSVADVGSYEQYF
TRBV28	TRBJ2-1	many	14	NA	TGTGCCAGCAGTTTAGGTCGGTTTCTCAATGAGCAGTTCTTC	CASSLGRFLNEQFF
TRBV29-1	TRBJ2-5	few	16	NA	TGCAGCGTTGAGTCGTCGTTTTTCGGGGTTGTGGAGACCCAGTACTTC	CSVESSFFGVVETQYF
TRBV29-1	TRBJ2-5	NA	15	NA	TGCAGCGTTACCGGGCCGACTAGGGCGTTGGAGACCCAGTACTTC	CSVTGPTRALETQYF
TRBV20-1	TRBJ2-1	many	16	TRBD2	TGCAGTGCTAGAGTTCTAAGCGGGAGCTCCTACAATGAGCAGTTCTTC	CSARVLSGSSYNEQFF
TRBV29-1	TRBJ2-3	many	15	TRBD2	TGCAGCGTTACAGGGGCCGGACTAGCGGAGCTTACGCAGTATTTT	CSVTGAGLAELTQYF
TRBV29-1	TRBJ2-7	few	15	TRBD2	TGCAGCGTCCATGATGGCGGGGGGGAATTCTACGAGCAGTACTTC	CSVHDGGGEFYEQYF
TRBV6-1	TRBJ1-5	NA	14	TRBD1	TGTGCCAGCAGCAACGACAGGGCCTATCAGCCCCAGCATTTT	CASSNDRAYQPQHF
TRBV25-1	TRBJ2-2	NA	14	NA	TGTGCCAGCAGGGGGGTGGGGGGTCACGGGGAGCTGTTTTTT	CASRGVGGHGELFF
TRBV12-3/TRBV12-4	TRBJ2-7	many	14	NA	TGTGCCAGCAGTTTAGTGGACGGAGCCTACGAGCAGTACTTC	CASSLVDGAYEQYF
TRBV29-1	TRBJ1-1	NA	13	NA	TGCAGCGTTGAGGTGGGCGCGAACACTGAAGCTTTCTTT	CSVEVGANTEAFF
TRBV18	TRBJ2-5	NA	14	NA	TGTGCCAGCTCACCAGTGGCAGCGCAAGAGACCCAGTACTTC	CASSPVAAQETQYF
TRBV12-3/TRBV12-4	TRBJ2-7	many	14	NA	TGTGCCAGCAGTTTTTCCAGGCACTTCGGCGAGCAGTACTTC	CASSFSRHFGEQYF
TRBV20-1	TRBJ2-5	NA	11	NA	TGCGGGGGGAAATACCAAGAGACCCAGTACTTC	CGGKYQETQYF